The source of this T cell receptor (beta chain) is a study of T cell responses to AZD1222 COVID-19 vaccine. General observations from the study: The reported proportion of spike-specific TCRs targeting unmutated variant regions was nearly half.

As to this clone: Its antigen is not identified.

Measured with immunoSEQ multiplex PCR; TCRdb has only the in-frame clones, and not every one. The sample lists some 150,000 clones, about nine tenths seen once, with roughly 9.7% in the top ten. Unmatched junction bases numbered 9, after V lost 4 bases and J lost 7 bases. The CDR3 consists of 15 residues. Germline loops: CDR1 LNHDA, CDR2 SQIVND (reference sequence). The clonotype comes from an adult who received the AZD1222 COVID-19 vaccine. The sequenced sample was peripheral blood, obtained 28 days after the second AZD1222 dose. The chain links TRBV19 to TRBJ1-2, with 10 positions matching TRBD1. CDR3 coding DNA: TGTGCCAGTAGTACACCGACAGGGGGCTTCTCTGGCTACACCTTC. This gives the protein CASSTPTGGFSGYTF.